This TCR beta chain originates from a study of shared clonotypes between healthy human individuals. About the research overall: Per donor, CD8 memory used one plate, CD8 naive used two, CD4 memory used three and CD4 naive used three. Study-wide points: Larger estimated richness was generally recorded for naive subsets relative to memory subsets. Researchers sampled blood only, noting tissue repertoires likely differ.

The CDR3 runs 13 residues. V was trimmed by 0 bases and J by 7 bases, leaving 9 bases between them. Germline loops: CDR1 GTSNPN, CDR2 SVGIG (reference sequence). Worth noting for this clone: Its antigen is unknown. Other nucleotide sequences in the sample specify the same CDR3.

Produced via immunoSEQ multiplex PCR; TCRdb's table is partial and in-frame only. The table records a few million clones, approximately 90% of them present only once. The donor cohort consisted entirely of Caucasian adults residing in Nashville, Tennessee. The chain combines TRBV30 with TRBJ1-4, with a possible D match to TRBD1 (6 bases). Sequencing was performed on naive CD4+ T cells sorted from blood. Subset indicated: CD45RA+ positively selected. This clonotype was sampled from a man in his late teens or twenties in good health. CDR3 region: CAWSVGGAEKLFF. In DNA, the CDR3 is TGTGCCTGGAGTGTAGGGGGTGCTGAAAAACTGTTTTTT. The full variable domain, completed using reference TRBV30 and TRBJ1-4, is SQTIHQWPATLVQPVGSPLSLECTVEGTSNPNLYWYRQAAGRGLQLLFYSVGIGQISSEVPQNLSASRPQDRQFILSSKKLLLSDSGFYLCAWSVGGAEKLFFGSGTQLSVL.